The 31 T cell receptor beta chains presented below share a single source sample, sequenced in a study of monozygotic twins with inflammatory bowel disease. From the 5' RACE reads, TCRdb lists one entry per CDR3 protein and no DNA. This sample's clone table lists 300,000 to 350,000 distinct CDR3 sequences. The sequenced sample was blood. All receptors derive from a human donor with ulcerative colitis or Crohn's disease, or a healthy co-twin of an affected twin (not recorded which).

The chain links TRBV10-3 to TRBJ2-3. This CDR3 comprises 11 residues. The germline V gene encodes CDR1 ENHRY and CDR2 SYGVKD. The CDR3 sequence is CAISSTDTQYF.

This sequence joins TRBV15 and TRBJ2-5; TCRdb's D gene call, TRBD1, goes unchecked for lack of DNA. Germline CDR1 and CDR2: LNHNV and YYDKDF (reference sequence). The CDR3 has 17 amino acids. The chain's CDR3 is CATSRDARDRGKETQYF.

V is TRBV5-1 and J is TRBJ2-2; lacking DNA, the TRBD2 call made by TCRdb goes unchecked. This CDR3 region has 17 residues. Germline assignment: CDR1 SGHRS and CDR2 YFSETQ. CDR3 loop: CASSSGLAGVNTGELFF.

The V call is TRBV27, the J call TRBJ2-1; TCRdb's D call of TRBD1 is untestable without DNA. The CDR3 is 16 residues long. CDR1 is MNHEY and CDR2 is SMNVEV in the germline V gene (reference sequence). CDR3 amino acids: CASSSGLPLSYNEQFF.

The genes are TRBV7-6 and TRBJ2-5; TCRdb indicates TRBD2, and absent DNA this call remains unverified. This CDR3 region has 15 residues. Germline CDR1 SGHVS, CDR2 FNYEAQ. The CDR3 reads CASRKGTSGLETQYF. The whole variable domain, remainder taken from reference TRBV7-6 and TRBJ2-5, is GAGVSQSPRYKVTKRGQDVALRCDPISGHVSLYWYRQALGQGPEFLTYFNYEAQQDKSGLPNDRFSAERPEGSISTLTIQRTEQRDSAMYRCASRKGTSGLETQYFGPGTRLLVL.

The J gene is TRBJ1-1, the V gene TRBV10-3; TCRdb reports TRBD1, a call that lacks DNA to check it against. The length of the CDR3 is 14 residues. The V gene's germline CDR1 is ENHRY and CDR2 SYGVKD. The CDR3 reads CAINPQGMNTEAFF.

This chain joins TRBV5-1 and TRBJ2-3; no DNA is available, so the TRBD2 call from TCRdb remains unchecked. CDR1 SGHRS and CDR2 YFSETQ come from the germline V gene. This CDR3 has 14 residues. The CDR3 reads CASSLSGGRDTQYF.

The chain links TRBV3-1 to TRBJ2-1; TCRdb returns TRBD1, unconfirmable since there is no DNA. Germline CDR1 is LGHDT and CDR2 is YNNKEL (reference sequence). CDR3 length: 14 amino acids. CDR3 sequence reads: CASGSVQGGVEQFF.

The chain's CDR3 is CASRRGQAANSPLHF. The chain employs TRBV12-3 or TRBV12-4 and TRBJ1-6; TCRdb proposes TRBD1, but this gene call is untestable without DNA. CDR3 length: 15 residues.

The chain is built from TRBV7-2 and TRBJ2-5; no DNA is available, so the TRBD1 call from TCRdb remains unchecked. The V gene's germline CDR1 is SGHTA and CDR2 FQGNSA. This CDR3 spans 14 amino acids. The CDR3 region is CASSPGGGEETQYF.

V gene TRBV5-1 combines with J gene TRBJ2-3; there is no DNA to check the TCRdb D call of TRBD2. Germline assignment: CDR1 SGHRS and CDR2 YFSETQ. This CDR3 has 20 residues. The CDR3 here is CASSYTGLATPDTSTDTQYF.

The gene calls are TRBV4-3 and TRBJ2-3; TCRdb names TRBD2, which stays unverified in the absence of DNA. CDR1 is LGHNA, CDR2 YSLEER, per germline. The CDR3 is 17 residues long. The CDR3 spells CASSLGVSAGGRDTQYF.

CDR3 amino acids: CASRSGAQGRENGYTF. The rearrangement uses TRBV5-4 and TRBJ1-2; there is no DNA to check the TCRdb D call of TRBD1. The germline V gene encodes CDR1 SGHNT and CDR2 YYREEE (reference sequence). The CDR3 contains 16 residues. The variable domain in full, completed from reference TRBV5-4 and TRBJ1-2, reads ETGVTQSPTHLIKTRGQQVTLRCSSQSGHNTVSWYQQALGQGPQFIFQYYREEENGRGNFPPRFSGLQFPNYSSELNVNALELDDSALYLCASRSGAQGRENGYTFGSGTRLTVV.

The chain uses TRBV28 and TRBJ1-2; TCRdb indicates TRBD1, and absent DNA this call remains unverified. Germline CDR1 reads MDHEN; CDR2 reads SYDVKM. This CDR3 is 13 amino acids long. The CDR3 reads CASASTGAYGYTF.

The J gene is TRBJ2-7, the V gene TRBV5-1; TCRdb returns TRBD1, unconfirmable since there is no DNA. CDR1 is SGHRS, CDR2 YFSETQ, per germline. This CDR3 region has 15 residues. CDR3 sequence: CASRQIPGQGYEQYF.

The CDR3 is CATSDWSGSPSNEQFF. This chain uses TRBV24-1 with TRBJ2-1. The CDR3 spans 16 residues. Germline CDR1 is KGHDR and CDR2 is SFDVKD.

The genes are TRBV20-1 and TRBJ1-5; the D call of TRBD1 rests on TCRdb alone, since no DNA is present to check it. The CDR3 has 13 amino acids. Per germline, CDR1 DFQATT and CDR2 SNEGSKA (reference sequence). The CDR3 protein is CSALQGWGQPQHF.

The CDR3 sequence: CASSVQGRLNYGYTF. J is TRBJ1-2 and V is TRBV7-2; checking the TCRdb D call of TRBD1 is not possible without DNA. Per germline, CDR1 SGHTA and CDR2 FQGNSA. This CDR3 is 15 amino acids long. The full variable domain, completed using reference TRBV7-2 and TRBJ1-2, is GAGVSQSPSNKVTEKGKDVELRCDPISGHTALYWYRQSLGQGLEFLIYFQGNSAPDKSGLPSDRFSAERTGGSVSTLTIQRTQQEDSAVYLCASSVQGRLNYGYTFGSGTRLTVV.

The chain employs TRBV5-1 and TRBJ1-1; TCRdb's D gene call, TRBD1, goes unchecked for lack of DNA. The CDR3 contains 13 residues. The germline V gene has CDR1 SGHRS and CDR2 YFSETQ. This CDR3 is CASYQGGGTEAFF.

The chain links TRBV18 to TRBJ1-4; TCRdb outputs TRBD1, but without DNA this stays unchecked. The CDR3 extends over 14 amino acids. Germline V gene sequence: CDR1 KGHSH, CDR2 LQKENI. The CDR3: CASSLNRGDEKLFF.

V usage is TRBV20-1 and J usage is TRBJ2-1; TCRdb lists TRBD2, though no DNA is available to test this call. The germline CDR1 and CDR2 sequences are DFQATT and SNEGSKA (reference sequence). This CDR3 spans 17 amino acids. The CDR3 sequence: CSARERGRTARADEQFF.

The gene calls are TRBV9 and TRBJ1-2. Germline CDR1 reads SGDLS; CDR2 reads YYNGEE. The CDR3 is made up of 15 amino acids. The CDR3 spells CASSVAPDPSGGYTF.

The chain has TRBV10-3 and TRBJ2-5. This CDR3 has 14 amino acids. CDR1 and CDR2 from the germline V gene are ENHRY and SYGVKD. CDR3 amino acids: CAISEGVIQETQYF.

The chain joins TRBV3-1 to TRBJ2-4. From germline, CDR1 is LGHDT and CDR2 YNNKEL (reference sequence). The CDR3 is 13 residues long. The CDR3: CASSRADENMQYF. Full variable domain (missing parts from reference TRBV3-1 and TRBJ2-4): DTAVSQTPKYLVTQMGNDKSIKCEQNLGHDTMYWYKQDSKKFLKIMFSYNNKELIINETVPNRFSPKSPDKAHLNLHINSLELGDSAVYFCASSRADENMQYFGAGTRLSVL.

J is TRBJ1-1 and V is TRBV5-1; the D gene TCRdb calls, TRBD1, cannot be checked with no DNA. The CDR3 sequence is 12 residues long. Germline V gene sequence: CDR1 SGHRS, CDR2 YFSETQ. The chain's CDR3 is CASSLQGQQAFF.

V gene TRBV5-1 combines with J gene TRBJ1-1; TCRdb indicates TRBD1, and absent DNA this call remains unverified. Germline assignment: CDR1 SGHRS and CDR2 YFSETQ. The CDR3 has 16 amino acids. The CDR3: CASSLESSRAETEAFF.

The rearrangement joins TRBV20-1 to TRBJ1-2. Per germline, CDR1 DFQATT and CDR2 SNEGSKA (reference sequence). The CDR3 is made up of 14 amino acids. The CDR3 sequence: CSARSGIRAYGYTF.

CDR3 amino acids: CASSDGLDPDTQYF. The rearrangement links TRBV6-4 to TRBJ2-3. The CDR3 totals 14 residues. Germline loops: CDR1 MRHNA, CDR2 SNTAGT.

CDR3 protein: CASSRVSQSAYEQYF. The rearrangement links TRBV5-6 to TRBJ2-7; TCRdb indicates TRBD2, and absent DNA this call remains unverified. The CDR3 covers 15 residues. Germline V gene sequence: CDR1 SGHDT, CDR2 YYEEEE.

This chain links TRBV12-3 or TRBV12-4 with TRBJ2-2; TCRdb's assignment of TRBD2 cannot be checked, as there is no DNA. The CDR3 consists of 12 residues. CDR3 residues: CASQAGTGELFF.

The chain carries TRBV19 and TRBJ2-1; with no DNA, the TCRdb D assignment of TRBD2 cannot be verified. Germline-derived CDR1 and CDR2 are LNHDA and SQIVND (reference sequence). The CDR3 sequence is 15 residues long. CDR3 region: CASSYGTSGAPEQFF.